This T cell receptor (beta chain) was captured by sequencing in a study of graft-versus-host responses after intestinal transplantation. Whole-study context: After anti-thymocyte globulin induction, recipients took tacrolimus and steroids for approximately three years.

On this clone itself: What it recognizes is unknown.

Study-level results: GvH clone levels peaked in circulation, and this peak was associated with early post-transplant HvG declines. Detection of GvH clones occurred in recipient marrow, and some had their first appearance in ileum or blood.

Here immunoSEQ multiplex PCR was the method, and the copy in TCRdb shows in-frame clones only, minus some. The sample holds approximately 38,000 clones, around 83% seen once. The source was PBMCs, collected 1,000 to 1,200 days after transplant. This receptor was taken from a human patient who received an intestinal transplant, so some T cells may come from the graft donor.

The CDR3 bases are TGTGCCATCAAGGGCGCAGCGGGAGGTACAGATACGCAGTATTTT. It specifies CAIKGAAGGTDTQYF. This chain joins TRBV10-3 and TRBJ2-3, with TRBD2 matching over 9 bases. V was clipped by 7 bases and J by 3 bases; unmatched bases: 8. This CDR3 has 15 amino acids. Germline-derived CDR1 and CDR2 are ENHRY and SYGVKD.